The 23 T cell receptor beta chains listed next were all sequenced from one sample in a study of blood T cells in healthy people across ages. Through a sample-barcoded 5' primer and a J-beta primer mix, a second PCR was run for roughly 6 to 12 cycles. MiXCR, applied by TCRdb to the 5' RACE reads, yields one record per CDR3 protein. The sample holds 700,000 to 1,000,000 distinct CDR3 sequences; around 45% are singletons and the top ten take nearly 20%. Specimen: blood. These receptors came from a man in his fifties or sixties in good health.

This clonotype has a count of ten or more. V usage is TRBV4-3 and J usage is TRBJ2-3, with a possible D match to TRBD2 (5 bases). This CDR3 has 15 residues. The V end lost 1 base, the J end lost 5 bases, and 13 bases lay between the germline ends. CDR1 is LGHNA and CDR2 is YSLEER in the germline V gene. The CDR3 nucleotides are TGCGCCAGCAGCCAAGGAGGCGGGTACGGAGATACGCAGTATTTT. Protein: CASSQGGGYGDTQYF.

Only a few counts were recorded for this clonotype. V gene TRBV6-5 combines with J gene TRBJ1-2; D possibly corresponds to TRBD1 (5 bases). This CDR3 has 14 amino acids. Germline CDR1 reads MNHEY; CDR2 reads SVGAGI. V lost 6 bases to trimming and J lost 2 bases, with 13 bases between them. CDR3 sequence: CASRRLRDNYGYTF. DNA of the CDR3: TGTGCCAGCAGGCGCCTGAGGGACAACTATGGCTACACCTTC.

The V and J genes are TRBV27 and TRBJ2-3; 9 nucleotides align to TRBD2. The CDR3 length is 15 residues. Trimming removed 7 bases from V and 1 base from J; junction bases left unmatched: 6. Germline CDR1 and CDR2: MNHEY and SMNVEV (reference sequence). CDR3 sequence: CASTRSGGRTDTQYF. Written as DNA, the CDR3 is TGTGCCAGCACCCGTAGCGGGGGCCGCACAGATACGCAGTATTTT.

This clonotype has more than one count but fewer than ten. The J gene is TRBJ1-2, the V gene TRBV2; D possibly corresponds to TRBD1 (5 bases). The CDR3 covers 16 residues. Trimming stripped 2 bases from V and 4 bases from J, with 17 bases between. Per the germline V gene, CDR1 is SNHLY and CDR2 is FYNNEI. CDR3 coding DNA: TGTGCCAGCAGTGAAATGGCAGGGCTCGGGAGCTATGGCTACACCTTC. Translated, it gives CASSEMAGLGSYGYTF.

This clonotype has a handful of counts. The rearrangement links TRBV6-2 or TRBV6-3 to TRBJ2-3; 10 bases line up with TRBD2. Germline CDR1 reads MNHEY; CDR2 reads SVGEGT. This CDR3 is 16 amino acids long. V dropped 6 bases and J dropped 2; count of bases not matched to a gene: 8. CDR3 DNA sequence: TGTGCCAGCAGATCGAGAACTAGCGGGGCCACAGATACGCAGTATTTT. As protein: CASRSRTSGATDTQYF.

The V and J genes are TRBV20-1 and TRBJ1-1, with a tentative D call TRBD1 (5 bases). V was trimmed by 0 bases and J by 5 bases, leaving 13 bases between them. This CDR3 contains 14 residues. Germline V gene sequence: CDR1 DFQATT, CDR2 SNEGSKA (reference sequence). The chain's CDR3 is CSARDPSGGTEAFF. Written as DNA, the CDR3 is TGCAGTGCTAGAGATCCGAGTGGGGGAACTGAAGCTTTCTTT.

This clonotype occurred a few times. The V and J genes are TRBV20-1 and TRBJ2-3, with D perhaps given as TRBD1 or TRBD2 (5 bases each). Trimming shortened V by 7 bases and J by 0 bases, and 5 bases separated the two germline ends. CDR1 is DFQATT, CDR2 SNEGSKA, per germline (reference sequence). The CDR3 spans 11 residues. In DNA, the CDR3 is TGCAGTGGGGGGAGCACAGATACGCAGTATTTT. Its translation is CSGGSTDTQYF.

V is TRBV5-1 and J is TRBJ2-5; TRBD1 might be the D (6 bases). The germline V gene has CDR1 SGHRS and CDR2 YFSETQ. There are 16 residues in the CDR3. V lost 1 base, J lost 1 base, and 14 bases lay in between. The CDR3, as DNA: TGCGCCAGCAGCTTGAGCCGACAGGTCCGCCAAGAGACCCAGTACTTC. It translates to CASSLSRQVRQETQYF.

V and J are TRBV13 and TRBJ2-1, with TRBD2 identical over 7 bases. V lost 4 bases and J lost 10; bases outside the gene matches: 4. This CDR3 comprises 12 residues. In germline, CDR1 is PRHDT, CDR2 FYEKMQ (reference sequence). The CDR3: CASSSTSAEQFF. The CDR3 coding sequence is TGTGCCAGCAGCTCCACTAGCGCCGAGCAGTTCTTC. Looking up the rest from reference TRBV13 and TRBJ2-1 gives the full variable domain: AAGVIQSPRHLIKEKRETATLKCYPIPRHDTVYWYQQGPGQDPQFLISFYEKMQSDKGSIPDRFSAQQFSDYHSELNMSSLELGDSALYFCASSSTSAEQFFGPGTRLTVL.

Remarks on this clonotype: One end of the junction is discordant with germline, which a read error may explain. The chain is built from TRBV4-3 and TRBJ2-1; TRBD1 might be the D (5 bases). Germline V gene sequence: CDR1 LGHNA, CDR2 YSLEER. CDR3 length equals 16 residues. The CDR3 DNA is TGCGCCAGCAGCCAAGATCGGGTACCTCCGGACAATGGGCAGTTCTTC. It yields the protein CASSQDRVPPDNGQFF.

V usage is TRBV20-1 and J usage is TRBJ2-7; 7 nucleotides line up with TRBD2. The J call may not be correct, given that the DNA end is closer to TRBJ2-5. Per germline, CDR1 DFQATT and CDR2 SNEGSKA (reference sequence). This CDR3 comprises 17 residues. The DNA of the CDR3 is TGCAGTGCTAGAGATGATCGGACTAGTCATGGTGACGAGACCCAGTACTTC. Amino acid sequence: CSARDDRTSHGDETQYF.

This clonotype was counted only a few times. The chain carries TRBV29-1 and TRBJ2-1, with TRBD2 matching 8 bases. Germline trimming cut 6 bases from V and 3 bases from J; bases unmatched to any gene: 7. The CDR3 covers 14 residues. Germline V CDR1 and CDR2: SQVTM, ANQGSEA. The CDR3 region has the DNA TGCAGCGTAGACGGGAGGGACTTCTACAATGAGCAGTTCTTC. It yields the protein CSVDGRDFYNEQFF.

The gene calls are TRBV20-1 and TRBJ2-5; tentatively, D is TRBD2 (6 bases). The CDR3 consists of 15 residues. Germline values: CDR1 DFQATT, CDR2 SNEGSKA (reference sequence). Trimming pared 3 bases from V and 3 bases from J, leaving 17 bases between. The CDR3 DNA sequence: TGCAGTGCTAGTAGCCGGGCAGGAGGGGAAGAGACCCAGTACTTC. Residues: CSASSRAGGEETQYF.

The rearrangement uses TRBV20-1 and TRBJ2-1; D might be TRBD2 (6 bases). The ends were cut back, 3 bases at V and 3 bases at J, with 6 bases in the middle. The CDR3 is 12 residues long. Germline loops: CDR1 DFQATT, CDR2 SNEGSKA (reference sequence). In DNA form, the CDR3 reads TGCAGTGCTAGGACTAGCTACAATGAGCAGTTCTTC. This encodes CSARTSYNEQFF.

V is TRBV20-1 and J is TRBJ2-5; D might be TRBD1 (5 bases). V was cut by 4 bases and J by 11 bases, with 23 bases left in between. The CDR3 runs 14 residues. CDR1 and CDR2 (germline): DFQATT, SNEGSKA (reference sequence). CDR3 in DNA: TGCAGTGCTATCGACAGAATCTGGGGCAATGAGCAGTACTTC. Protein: CSAIDRIWGNEQYF.

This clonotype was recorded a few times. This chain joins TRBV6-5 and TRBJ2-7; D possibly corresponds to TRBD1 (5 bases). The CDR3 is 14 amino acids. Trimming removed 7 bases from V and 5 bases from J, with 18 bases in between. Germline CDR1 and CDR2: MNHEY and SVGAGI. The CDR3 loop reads CASKKTGSVHEQYF. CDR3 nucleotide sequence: TGTGCCAGCAAAAAAACAGGAAGTGTGCACGAGCAGTACTTC.

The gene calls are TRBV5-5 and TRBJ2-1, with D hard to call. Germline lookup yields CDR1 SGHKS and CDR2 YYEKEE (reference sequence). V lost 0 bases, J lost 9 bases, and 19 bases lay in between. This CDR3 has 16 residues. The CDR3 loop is CASSLEIRPGHGEQFF. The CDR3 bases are TGTGCCAGCAGCTTGGAGATTCGCCCAGGCCATGGTGAGCAGTTCTTC.

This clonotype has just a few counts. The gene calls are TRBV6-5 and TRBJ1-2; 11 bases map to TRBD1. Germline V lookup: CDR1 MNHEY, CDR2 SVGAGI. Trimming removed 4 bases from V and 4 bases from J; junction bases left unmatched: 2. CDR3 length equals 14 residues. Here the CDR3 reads CASSWTGGGYGYTF. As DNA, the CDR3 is TGTGCCAGCAGTTGGACAGGGGGCGGCTATGGCTACACCTTC.

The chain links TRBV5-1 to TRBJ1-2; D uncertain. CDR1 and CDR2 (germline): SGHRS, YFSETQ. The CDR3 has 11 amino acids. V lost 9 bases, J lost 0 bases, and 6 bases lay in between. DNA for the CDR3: TGCGCCACGACCCCTAACTATGGCTACACCTTC. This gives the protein CATTPNYGYTF.

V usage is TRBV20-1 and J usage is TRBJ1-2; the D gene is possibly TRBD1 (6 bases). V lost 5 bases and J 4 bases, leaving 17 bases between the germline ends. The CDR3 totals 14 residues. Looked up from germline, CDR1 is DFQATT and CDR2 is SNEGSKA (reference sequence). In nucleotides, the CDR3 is TGCAGTGCTCGTCGGGCAGGGGATACCTATGGCTACACCTTC. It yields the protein CSARRAGDTYGYTF.

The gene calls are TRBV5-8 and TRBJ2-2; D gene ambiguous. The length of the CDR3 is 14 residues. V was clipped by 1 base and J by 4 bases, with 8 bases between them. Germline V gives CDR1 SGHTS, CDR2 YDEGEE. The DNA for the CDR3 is TGTGCCAGCAGCTTGAGGTATACCACCGGGGAGCTGTTTTTT. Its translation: CASSLRYTTGELFF.

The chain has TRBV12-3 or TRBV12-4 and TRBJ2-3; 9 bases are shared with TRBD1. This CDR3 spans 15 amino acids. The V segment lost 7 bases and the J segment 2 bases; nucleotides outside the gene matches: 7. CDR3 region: CASIPQGANTDTQYF. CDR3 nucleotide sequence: TGTGCCAGCATCCCACAGGGGGCGAACACAGATACGCAGTATTTT.

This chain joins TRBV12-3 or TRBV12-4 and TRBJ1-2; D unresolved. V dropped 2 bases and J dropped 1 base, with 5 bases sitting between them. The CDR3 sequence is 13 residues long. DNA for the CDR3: TGTGCCAGCAGTTTATGGGGTAACTATGGCTACACCTTC. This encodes CASSLWGNYGYTF.